The clone carrying this TCR beta chain was detected a few times. Unique molecular identifiers were added to individual cDNA molecules. TCRdb ran MiXCR on the 5' RACE reads and lists one entry per CDR3 protein. The sample yields tens of thousands of distinct CDR3 sequences, around 5.7% seen once. This sample stems from a study of early T cells in non-severe SARS-CoV-2 infection. The ends lost 6 bases at V and 2 bases at J; junction bases unmatched: 19. CDR1 SGHDT and CDR2 YYEEEE come from the germline V gene. The CDR3 is 20 residues long. This rearrangement joins TRBV5-6 to TRBJ2-3; 12 positions match TRBD2. This TCR derives from an adult who was a healthcare worker with PCR-confirmed SARS-CoV-2 infection or an uninfected control (not recorded which). The sample in question was whole blood, obtained at baseline. CDR3 in amino acids: CASKYRTSGKYTHPTDTQYF. The DNA for the CDR3 is TGTGCCAGCAAGTACCGGACTAGCGGGAAATACACCCACCCCACAGATACGCAGTATTTT.